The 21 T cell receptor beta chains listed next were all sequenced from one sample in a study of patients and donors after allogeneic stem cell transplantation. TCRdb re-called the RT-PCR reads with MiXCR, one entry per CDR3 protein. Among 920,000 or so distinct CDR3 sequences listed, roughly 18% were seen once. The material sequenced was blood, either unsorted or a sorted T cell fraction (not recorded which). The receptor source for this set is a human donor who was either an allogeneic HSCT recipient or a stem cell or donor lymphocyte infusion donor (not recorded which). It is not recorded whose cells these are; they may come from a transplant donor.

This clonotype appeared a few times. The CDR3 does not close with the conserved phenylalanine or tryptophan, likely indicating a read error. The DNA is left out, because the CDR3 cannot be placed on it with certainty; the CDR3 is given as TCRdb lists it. The CDR3 loop reads CASSSDTVQQLV. The gene calls are TRBV5-4 and TRBJ2-1; TRBD1, the D gene given by the table, was not confirmed from the DNA. Germline CDR1 SGHNT, CDR2 YYREEE (reference sequence). The CDR3 is 12 amino acids long, termini counted.

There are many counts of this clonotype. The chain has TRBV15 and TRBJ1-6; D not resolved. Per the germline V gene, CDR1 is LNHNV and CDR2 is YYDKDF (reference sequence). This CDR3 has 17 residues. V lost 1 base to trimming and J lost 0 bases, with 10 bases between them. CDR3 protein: CATSRVMGSSYNSPLHF. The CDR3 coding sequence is TGTGCCACCAGCAGAGTTATGGGTAGCTCCTATAATTCACCCCTCCACTTT.

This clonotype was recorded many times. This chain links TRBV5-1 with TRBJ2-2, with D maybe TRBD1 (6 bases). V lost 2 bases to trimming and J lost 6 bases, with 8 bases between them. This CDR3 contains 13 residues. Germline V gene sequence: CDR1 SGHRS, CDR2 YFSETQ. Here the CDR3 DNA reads TGCGCCAGCAGCTTACAGGGAGCCGGGGAGCTGTTTTTT. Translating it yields CASSLQGAGELFF.

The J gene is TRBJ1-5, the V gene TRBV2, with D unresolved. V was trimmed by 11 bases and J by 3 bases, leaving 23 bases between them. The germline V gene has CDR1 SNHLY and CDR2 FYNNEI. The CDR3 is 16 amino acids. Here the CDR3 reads CAASGGGPAPNQPQHF. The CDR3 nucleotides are TGTGCCGCCAGCGGTGGTGGGCCAGCCCCCAATCAGCCCCAGCATTTT.

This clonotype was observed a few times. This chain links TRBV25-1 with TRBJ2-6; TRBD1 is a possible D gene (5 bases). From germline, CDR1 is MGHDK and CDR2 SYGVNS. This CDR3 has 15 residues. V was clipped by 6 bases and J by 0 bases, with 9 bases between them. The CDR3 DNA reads TGTGCCAGCAGAGATGACAGCTCTGGGGCCAACGTCCTGACTTTC. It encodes CASRDDSSGANVLTF.

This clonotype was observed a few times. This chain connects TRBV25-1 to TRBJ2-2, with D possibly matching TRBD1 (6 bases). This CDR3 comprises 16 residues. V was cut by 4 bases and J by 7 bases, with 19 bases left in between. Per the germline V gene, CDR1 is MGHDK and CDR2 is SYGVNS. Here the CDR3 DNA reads TGTGCCAGCAGTGGCAAACCAGGGGCCGAGGGCGGGGAGCTGTTTTTT. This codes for CASSGKPGAEGGELFF.

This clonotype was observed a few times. CDR3 amino acids: CSVEDPGVGYGYTF. CDR3 in DNA: TGCAGCGTTGAAGATCCAGGGGTCGGGTATGGCTACACCTTC. The J gene is TRBJ1-2, the V gene TRBV29-1; a weak D match, TRBD1 (6 bases). Trimming shortened V by 0 bases and J by 5 bases, and 13 bases separated the two germline ends. Per germline, CDR1 SQVTM and CDR2 ANQGSEA. The CDR3 contains 14 residues.

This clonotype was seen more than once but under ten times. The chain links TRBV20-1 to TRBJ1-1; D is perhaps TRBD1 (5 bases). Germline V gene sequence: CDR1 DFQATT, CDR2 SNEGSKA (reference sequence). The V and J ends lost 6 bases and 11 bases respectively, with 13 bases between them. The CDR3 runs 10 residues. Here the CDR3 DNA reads TGCAGTGCAACGGACACGGTGGCTTTCTTT. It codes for CSATDTVAFF.

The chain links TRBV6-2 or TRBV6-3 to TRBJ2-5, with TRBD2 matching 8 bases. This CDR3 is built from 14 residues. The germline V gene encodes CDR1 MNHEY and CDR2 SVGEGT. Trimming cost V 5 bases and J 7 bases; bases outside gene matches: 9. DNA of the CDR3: TGTGCCAGCAGTACGGGGGGGACTGTTGGGACCCAGTACTTC. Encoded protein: CASSTGGTVGTQYF.

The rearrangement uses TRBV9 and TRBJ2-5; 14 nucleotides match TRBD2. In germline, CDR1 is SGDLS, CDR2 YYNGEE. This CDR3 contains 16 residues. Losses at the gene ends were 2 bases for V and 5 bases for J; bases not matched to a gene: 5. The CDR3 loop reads CASSVGLAGDGETQYF. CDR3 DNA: TGTGCCAGCAGCGTGGGACTAGCGGGAGACGGGGAGACCCAGTACTTC.

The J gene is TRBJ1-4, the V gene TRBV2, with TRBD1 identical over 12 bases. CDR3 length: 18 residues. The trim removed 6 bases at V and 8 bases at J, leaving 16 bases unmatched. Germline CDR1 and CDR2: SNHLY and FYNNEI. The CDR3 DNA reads TGTGCCAGCAGGGACGGGACAGGGGGCTCTCGCCGTAGCGAAAAACTGTTTTTT. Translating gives CASRDGTGGSRRSEKLFF.

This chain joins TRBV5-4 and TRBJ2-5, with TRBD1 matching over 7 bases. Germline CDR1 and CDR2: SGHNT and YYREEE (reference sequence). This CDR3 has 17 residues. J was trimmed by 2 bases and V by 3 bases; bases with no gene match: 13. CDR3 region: CASSSGAGGPLQETQYF. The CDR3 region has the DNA TGTGCCAGCAGCTCAGGGGCAGGGGGTCCCCTACAAGAGACCCAGTACTTC.

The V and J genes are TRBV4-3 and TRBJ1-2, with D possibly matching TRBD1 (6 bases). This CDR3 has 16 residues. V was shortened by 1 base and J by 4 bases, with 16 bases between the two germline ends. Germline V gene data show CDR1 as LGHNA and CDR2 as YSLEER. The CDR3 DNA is TGCGCCAGCAGCCAAGTTCGTGGACAGATACTCTATGGCTACACCTTC. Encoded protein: CASSQVRGQILYGYTF.

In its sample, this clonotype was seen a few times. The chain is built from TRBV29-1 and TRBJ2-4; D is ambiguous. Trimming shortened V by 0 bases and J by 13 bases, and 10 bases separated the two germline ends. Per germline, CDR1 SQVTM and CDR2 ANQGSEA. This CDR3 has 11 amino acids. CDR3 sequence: CSVEDPKQQYF. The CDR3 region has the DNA TGCAGCGTTGAAGATCCGAAACAACAGTACTTC. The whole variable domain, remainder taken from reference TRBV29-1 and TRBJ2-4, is SAVISQKPSRDICQRGTSLTIQCQVDSQVTMMFWYRQQPGQSLTLIATANQGSEATYESGFVIDKFPISRPNLTFSTLTVSNMSPEDSSIYLCSVEDPKQQYFGAGTRLSVL.

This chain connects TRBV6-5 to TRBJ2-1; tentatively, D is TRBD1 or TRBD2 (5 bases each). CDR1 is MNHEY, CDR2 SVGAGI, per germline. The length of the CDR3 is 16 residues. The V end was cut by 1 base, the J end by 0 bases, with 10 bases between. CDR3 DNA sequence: TGTGCCAGCAGTTACTTAGGGACCCGCTCCTACAATGAGCAGTTCTTC. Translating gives CASSYLGTRSYNEQFF.

CDR3 DNA: TGTGCCAGCAGCTTAGGAGGGTCCGGGACCTACGAGCAGTACTTC. This codes for CASSLGGSGTYEQYF. V gene TRBV7-2 combines with J gene TRBJ2-7, with TRBD2 as a possible D gene (5 bases). Trimming removed 1 base at V and 2 bases at J, with 12 bases between. The CDR3 spans 15 residues. The germline V gene encodes CDR1 SGHTA and CDR2 FQGNSA.

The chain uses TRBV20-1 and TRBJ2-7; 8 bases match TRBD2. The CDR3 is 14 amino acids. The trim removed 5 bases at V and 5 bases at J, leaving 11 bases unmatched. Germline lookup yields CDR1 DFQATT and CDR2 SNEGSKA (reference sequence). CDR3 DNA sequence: TGCAGTGCTCGACTCGGGGGGGCGAGGGACGAGCAGTACTTC. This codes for CSARLGGARDEQYF.

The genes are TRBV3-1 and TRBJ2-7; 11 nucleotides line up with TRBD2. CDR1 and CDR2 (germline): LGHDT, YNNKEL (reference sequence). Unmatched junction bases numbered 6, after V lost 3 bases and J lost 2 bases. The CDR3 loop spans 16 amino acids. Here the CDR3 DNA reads TGTGCCAGCAGCCAGGCCGGACTAGCGGGCCCCTACGAGCAGTACTTC. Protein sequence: CASSQAGLAGPYEQYF.

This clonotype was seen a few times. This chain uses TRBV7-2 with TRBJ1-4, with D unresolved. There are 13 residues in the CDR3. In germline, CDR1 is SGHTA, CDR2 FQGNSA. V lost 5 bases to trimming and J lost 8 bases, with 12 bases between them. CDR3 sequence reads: CASSANLQEKLFF. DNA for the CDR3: TGTGCCAGCAGCGCGAACCTACAGGAAAAACTGTTTTTT.

This chain's CDR3 is CSARDSPGGLYNEQFF. The CDR3, as DNA: TGCAGTGCTAGAGATTCTCCGGGAGGATTGTACAATGAGCAGTTCTTC. The rearrangement links TRBV20-1 to TRBJ2-1; 7 bases are shared with TRBD2. CDR3 size: 16 residues. Germline V gene sequence: CDR1 DFQATT, CDR2 SNEGSKA (reference sequence). V was clipped by 0 bases and J by 4 bases; unmatched bases: 9.

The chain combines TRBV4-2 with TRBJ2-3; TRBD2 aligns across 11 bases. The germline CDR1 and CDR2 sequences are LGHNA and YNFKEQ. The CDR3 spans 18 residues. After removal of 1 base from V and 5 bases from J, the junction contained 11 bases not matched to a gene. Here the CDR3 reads CASSQVFTGGLAVDTQYF. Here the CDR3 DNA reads TGTGCCAGCAGCCAAGTTTTCACAGGGGGACTAGCGGTAGATACGCAGTATTTT.